This T cell receptor (beta chain) was sequenced in a study of blood T cell repertoires in COVID-19. About the research overall: COVID-19 samples, acute and convalescent, were from the United States, Italy and Spain. Sample material is recorded as cDNA or gDNA derived from T cells, B-cell-depleted T cells, or PBMCs.

CDR1 and CDR2 from the germline V gene are KGHDR and SFDVKD. This CDR3 is built from 11 residues. The ends were cut back, 2 bases at V and 6 bases at J, with 3 bases in the middle. How the authors handled the data: Counts of nucleated cells, estimated from reference gene primer amplification, were obtained. Libraries were prepared by immunoSEQ multiplex PCR; TCRdb keeps only in-frame clonotypes and omits some of them. D and trimming were read from the DNA, whereas the V and J calls and clone size are those reported in that table. The sample contains approximately 250,000 clones, approximately 84% of which appear only once.

The source material was peripheral blood. The chain links TRBV24-1 to TRBJ1-1; no clear D gene. The TCR sequence derives from a human donor in a cohort sampled during active COVID-19. The CDR3 is CATSDSAEAFF. CDR3 DNA: TGTGCCACCAGTGATTCTGCTGAAGCTTTCTTT.